This entry lists 16 T cell receptor beta chains sequenced from one sample in a study of T cell responses to AZD1222 COVID-19 vaccine. Here immunoSEQ multiplex PCR was the method, and the copy in TCRdb shows in-frame clones only, minus some. Altogether about 110,000 clones are present, under 95% being singletons, with the ten largest covering about 6.6%. The specimen comprised peripheral blood, sampled 28 days after the second AZD1222 dose. The origin of the receptors is an adult who received the AZD1222 COVID-19 vaccine.

This chain connects TRBV6-2 or TRBV6-3 to TRBJ1-5; 9 bases line up with TRBD1. J lost 0 bases, V lost 6 bases, and 3 bases had no gene match. The CDR3 runs 15 residues. Germline CDR1 reads MNHEY; CDR2 reads SVGEGT. CDR3 sequence reads: CASSPGQGSNQPQHF. CDR3 nucleotide sequence: TGTGCCAGCAGCCCGGGACAGGGTAGCAATCAGCCCCAGCATTTT.

The chain links TRBV28 to TRBJ1-4; no clear D. The CDR3 contains 15 residues. Germline V CDR1 and CDR2: MDHEN, SYDVKM. Deletions cut 6 bases from V and 7 bases from J, with 18 bases between. The CDR3 protein is CASRPPDLYGEKLFF. In DNA form, the CDR3 reads TGTGCCAGCAGACCCCCCGACCTGTACGGTGAAAAACTGTTTTTT.

This clone was counted only a few times. The V call is TRBV28, the J call TRBJ2-7; D is undetermined. This CDR3 comprises 15 residues. Between the trimmed V and J ends, which lost 6 bases and 0 bases, there was a span of 15 bases. The germline V gene has CDR1 MDHEN and CDR2 SYDVKM. The CDR3 reads CASRTLPGPSYEQYF. In nucleotides, the CDR3 is TGTGCCAGCAGGACCTTACCCGGCCCCTCCTACGAGCAGTACTTC.

This clone has only one observation. This chain uses TRBV19 with TRBJ1-1; D might be TRBD1 (6 bases). CDR3 length: 16 residues. CDR1 is LNHDA, CDR2 SQIVND, per germline (reference sequence). With 6 bases removed from V and 5 bases from J, the gap between germline ends came to 22 bases. The CDR3 nucleotides read TGTGCCAGTAGCCTCGGGACACGGGGTGGGAGAACTGAAGCTTTCTTT. Its translation: CASSLGTRGGRTEAFF.

V gene TRBV15 combines with J gene TRBJ2-7, with 7 bases identical to TRBD1. Trimming took 0 bases from V and 5 from J; bases not matched to a gene: 13. This CDR3 is 17 amino acids long. Germline CDR1 LNHNV, CDR2 YYDKDF (reference sequence). This CDR3 reads CATSRDGSQGLRDEQYF. CDR3 nucleotide sequence: TGTGCCACCAGCAGAGATGGGTCACAGGGGCTTAGAGACGAGCAGTACTTC.

The chain employs TRBV5-4 and TRBJ1-1; D perhaps matches TRBD1 (5 bases). Trimming cost V 0 bases and J 0 bases, with 9 bases left between them. The germline V gene encodes CDR1 SGHNT and CDR2 YYREEE (reference sequence). The CDR3 extends over 15 amino acids. The CDR3 spells CASSLGGIMNTEAFF. The CDR3 nucleotides read TGTGCCAGCAGCTTGGGGGGGATCATGAACACTGAAGCTTTCTTT.

The chain is built from TRBV6-5 and TRBJ2-5, with D maybe TRBD1 (5 bases). Germline V CDR1 and CDR2: MNHEY, SVGAGI. This CDR3 contains 13 residues. The V and J ends lost 2 bases and 5 bases respectively, with 9 bases between them. CDR3 sequence reads: CASSYTGGETQYF. Here the CDR3 DNA reads TGTGCCAGCAGTTACACAGGTGGGGAGACCCAGTACTTC.

This rearrangement joins TRBV7-8 to TRBJ2-1; tentatively, D is TRBD2 (6 bases). V lost 3 bases and J lost 4, with 16 bases in between. CDR1 and CDR2 from the germline V gene are SGHVS and FQNEAQ. This CDR3 is 16 amino acids long. CDR3 coding DNA: TGTGCCAGCAGCTTTCGAACTAGCTCAGTTTACAATGAGCAGTTCTTC. This encodes CASSFRTSSVYNEQFF.

This chain connects TRBV18 to TRBJ1-6, with D possibly TRBD1 on 5 matching bases. The CDR3 has 15 amino acids. CDR1 is KGHSH and CDR2 is LQKENI in the germline V gene. V was shortened by 2 bases and J by 7 bases, with 12 bases between the two germline ends. CDR3 protein: CASSPSGQFNSPLHF. In DNA, the CDR3 is TGTGCCAGCTCACCATCGGGGCAGTTCAATTCACCCCTCCACTTT.

V is TRBV6-5 and J is TRBJ2-1; D perhaps matches TRBD2 (6 bases). This CDR3 is 16 amino acids long. Per germline, CDR1 MNHEY and CDR2 SVGAGI. V was shortened by 4 bases and J by 0 bases, with 13 bases between the two germline ends. For the CDR3, the DNA is TGTGCCAGCAGTTTCGAAGCGGGTTTCTCCTACAATGAGCAGTTCTTC. Translation: CASSFEAGFSYNEQFF.

The gene calls are TRBV5-1 and TRBJ2-7; D is perhaps TRBD1 (6 bases). Trimming pared 0 bases from V and 0 bases from J, leaving 13 bases between. The CDR3 is 16 residues long. CDR1 and CDR2 (germline): SGHRS, YFSETQ. In DNA form, the CDR3 reads TGCGCCAGCAGCTTGGACGAGCAGGGGTCCTCCTACGAGCAGTACTTC. Its protein product is CASSLDEQGSSYEQYF.

This chain joins TRBV14 and TRBJ1-3, with D maybe TRBD1 (5 bases). The CDR3 is 15 residues long. V was trimmed by 1 base and J by 0 bases, leaving 7 bases between them. Germline V gives CDR1 SGHDN, CDR2 FVKESK. The CDR3 DNA sequence: TGTGCCAGCAGCCAAGGACAGATCTCTGGAAACACCATATATTTT. Its translation is CASSQGQISGNTIYF.

This sequence joins TRBV12-3 or TRBV12-4 and TRBJ2-7; D uncertain. Deletions cut 1 base from V and 0 bases from J, with 4 bases between. The CDR3 covers 13 residues. The CDR3 bases are TGTGCCAGCAGTTTAGACTTCTCCTACGAGCAGTACTTC. This sequence encodes CASSLDFSYEQYF.

As concerns this clone: The junction departs from germline at one end; a sequencing error may be responsible. The V and J genes are TRBV11-2 and TRBJ1-1; D ambiguous. The CDR3 consists of 11 residues. Germline CDR1 and CDR2: SGHAT and FQNNGV. The CDR3 nucleotides read TGTGCCAGCAGCCCCAAGAGGGAAATAAGCTTT. Residues: CASSPKREISF.

V is TRBV6-1 and J is TRBJ2-4; 7 positions agree with TRBD2. The length of the CDR3 is 14 residues. With 3 bases clipped from V and 6 bases from J, the junction kept 5 bases outside the gene matches. Germline V gene sequence: CDR1 MNHNS, CDR2 SASEGT. The CDR3 sequence: CASSDGGVGNIQYF. The CDR3 DNA reads TGTGCCAGCAGTGATGGGGGGGTTGGAAACATTCAGTACTTC.

The chain employs TRBV7-8 and TRBJ2-5, with a possible D match to TRBD2 (5 bases). The CDR3 has 14 amino acids. Per germline, CDR1 SGHVS and CDR2 FQNEAQ. V was cut by 6 bases and J by 4 bases, with 15 bases left in between. CDR3 in DNA: TGTGCCAGCAGTCCGCGGGCCTGGGGAGAGACCCAGTACTTC. Translation: CASSPRAWGETQYF.